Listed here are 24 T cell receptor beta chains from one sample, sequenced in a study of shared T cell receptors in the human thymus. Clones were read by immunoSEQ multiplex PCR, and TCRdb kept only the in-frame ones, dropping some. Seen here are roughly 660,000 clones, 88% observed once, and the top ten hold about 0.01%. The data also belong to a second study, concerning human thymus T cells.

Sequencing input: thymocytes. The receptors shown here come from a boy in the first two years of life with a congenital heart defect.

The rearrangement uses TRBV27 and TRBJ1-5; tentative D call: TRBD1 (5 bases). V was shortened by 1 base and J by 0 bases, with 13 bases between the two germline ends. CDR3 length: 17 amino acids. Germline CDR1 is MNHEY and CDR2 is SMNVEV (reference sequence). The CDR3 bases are TGTGCCAGCAGTTTATTCGGACACCCCTTTAGCAATCAGCCCCAGCATTTT. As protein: CASSLFGHPFSNQPQHF.

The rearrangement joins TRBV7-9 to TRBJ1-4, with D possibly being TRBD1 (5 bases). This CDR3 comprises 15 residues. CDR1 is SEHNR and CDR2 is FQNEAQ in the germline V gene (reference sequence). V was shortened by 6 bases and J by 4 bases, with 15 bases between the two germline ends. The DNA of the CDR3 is TGTGCCAGCAGTCACTCTGGGGCTTATAATGAAAAACTGTTTTTT. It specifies CASSHSGAYNEKLFF.

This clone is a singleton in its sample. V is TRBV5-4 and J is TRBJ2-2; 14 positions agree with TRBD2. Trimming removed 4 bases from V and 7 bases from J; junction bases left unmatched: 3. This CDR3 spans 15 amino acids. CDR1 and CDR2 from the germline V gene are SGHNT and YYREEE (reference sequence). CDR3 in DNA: TGTGCCAGCAGCGGGGGGACTAGCGGGAGCGGGGAGCTGTTTTTT. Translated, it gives CASSGGTSGSGELFF. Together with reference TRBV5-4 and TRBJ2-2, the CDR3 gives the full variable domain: ETGVTQSPTHLIKTRGQQVTLRCSSQSGHNTVSWYQQALGQGPQFIFQYYREEENGRGNFPPRFSGLQFPNYSSELNVNALELDDSALYLCASSGGTSGSGELFFGEGSRLTVL.

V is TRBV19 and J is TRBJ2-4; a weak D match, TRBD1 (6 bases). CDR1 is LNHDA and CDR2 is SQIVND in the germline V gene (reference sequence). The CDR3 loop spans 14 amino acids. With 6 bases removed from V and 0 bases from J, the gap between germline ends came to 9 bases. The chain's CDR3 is CASSLQGAKNIQYF. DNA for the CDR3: TGTGCCAGTAGCCTACAGGGAGCCAAAAACATTCAGTACTTC. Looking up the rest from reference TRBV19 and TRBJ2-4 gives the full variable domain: DGGITQSPKYLFRKEGQNVTLSCEQNLNHDAMYWYRQDPGQGLRLIYYSQIVNDFQKGDIAEGYSVSREKKESFPLTVTSAQKNPTAFYLCASSLQGAKNIQYFGAGTRLSVL.

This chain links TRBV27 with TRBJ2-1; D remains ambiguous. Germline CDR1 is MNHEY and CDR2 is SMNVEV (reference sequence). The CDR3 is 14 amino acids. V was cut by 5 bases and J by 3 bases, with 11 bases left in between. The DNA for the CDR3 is TGTGCCAGCAGTCCTAGACTCTACTACAATGAGCAGTTCTTC. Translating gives CASSPRLYYNEQFF.

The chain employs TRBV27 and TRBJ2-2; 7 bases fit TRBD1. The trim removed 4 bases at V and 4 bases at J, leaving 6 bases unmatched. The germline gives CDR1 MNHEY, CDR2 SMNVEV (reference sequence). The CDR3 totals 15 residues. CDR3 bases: TGTGCCAGCAGTTGGACAACAGGGGCCACCGGGGAGCTGTTTTTT. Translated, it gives CASSWTTGATGELFF.

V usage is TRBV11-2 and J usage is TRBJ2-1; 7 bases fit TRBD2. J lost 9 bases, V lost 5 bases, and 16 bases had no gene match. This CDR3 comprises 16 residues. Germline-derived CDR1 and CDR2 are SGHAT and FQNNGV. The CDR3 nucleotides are TGTGCCAGCAGCCGACCTGCGAGACTAGCAGAAAGTGAGCAGTTCTTC. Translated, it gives CASSRPARLAESEQFF.

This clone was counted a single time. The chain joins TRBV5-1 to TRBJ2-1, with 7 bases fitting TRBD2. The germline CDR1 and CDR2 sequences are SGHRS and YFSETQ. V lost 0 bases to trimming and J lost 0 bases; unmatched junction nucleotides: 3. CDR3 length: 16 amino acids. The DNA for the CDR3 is TGCGCCAGCAGCTTGGCCCCGGGAGGCTCCTACAATGAGCAGTTCTTC. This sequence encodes CASSLAPGGSYNEQFF.

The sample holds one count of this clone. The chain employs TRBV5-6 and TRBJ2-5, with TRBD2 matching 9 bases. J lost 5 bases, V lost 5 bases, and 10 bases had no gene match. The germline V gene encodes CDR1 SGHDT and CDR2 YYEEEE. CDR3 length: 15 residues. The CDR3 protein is CASRPPAGGPETQYF. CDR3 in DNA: TGTGCCAGCAGGCCCCCGGCGGGAGGGCCGGAGACCCAGTACTTC.

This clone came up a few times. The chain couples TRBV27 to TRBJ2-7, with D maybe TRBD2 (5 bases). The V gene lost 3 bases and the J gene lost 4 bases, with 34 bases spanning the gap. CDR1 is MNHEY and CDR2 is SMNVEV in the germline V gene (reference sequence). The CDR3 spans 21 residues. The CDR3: CASSFGLFLLSLAGLRYEQYF. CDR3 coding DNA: TGTGCCAGCAGTTTTGGTTTGTTTTTACTGTCGCTAGCCGGGTTGAGATACGAGCAGTACTTC.

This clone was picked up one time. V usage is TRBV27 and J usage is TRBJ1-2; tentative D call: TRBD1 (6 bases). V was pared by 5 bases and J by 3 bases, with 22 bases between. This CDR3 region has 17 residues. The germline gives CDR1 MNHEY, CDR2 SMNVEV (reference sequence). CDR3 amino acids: CASSLTGGGGLDYGYTF. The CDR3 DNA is TGTGCCAGCAGTCTCACGGGAGGGGGAGGTCTAGACTATGGCTACACCTTC.

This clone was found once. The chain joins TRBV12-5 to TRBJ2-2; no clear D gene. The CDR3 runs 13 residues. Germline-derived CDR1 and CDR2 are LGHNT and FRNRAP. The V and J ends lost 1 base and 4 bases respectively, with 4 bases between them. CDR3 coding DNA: TGTGCTAGTGGTTTGGGCAGCACCGGGGAGCTGTTTTTT. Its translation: CASGLGSTGELFF.

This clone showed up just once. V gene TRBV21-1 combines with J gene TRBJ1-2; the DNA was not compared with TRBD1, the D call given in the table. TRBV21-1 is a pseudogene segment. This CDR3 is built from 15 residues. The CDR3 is CASSKADRGRWGYTF. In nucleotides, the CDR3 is TGTGCCAGCAGCAAAGCCGACAGGGGGCGGTGGGGCTACACCTTC.

This chain's CDR3 is CASSPPGARNTGELFF. For the CDR3, the DNA is TGTGCCAGCTCACCACCGGGGGCGCGAAACACCGGGGAGCTGTTTTTT. The chain has TRBV18 and TRBJ2-2, with D possibly being TRBD1 (6 bases). The germline CDR1 and CDR2 sequences are KGHSH and LQKENI. The CDR3 totals 16 residues. Between the trimmed V and J ends, which lost 0 bases and 2 bases, there was a span of 10 bases.

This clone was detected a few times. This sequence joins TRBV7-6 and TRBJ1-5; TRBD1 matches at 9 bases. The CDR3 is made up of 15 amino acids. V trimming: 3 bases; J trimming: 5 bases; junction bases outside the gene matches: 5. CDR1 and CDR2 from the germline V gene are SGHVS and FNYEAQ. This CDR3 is CASSLGQGGDQPQHF. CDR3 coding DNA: TGTGCCAGCAGCTTGGGACAGGGAGGGGATCAGCCCCAGCATTTT.

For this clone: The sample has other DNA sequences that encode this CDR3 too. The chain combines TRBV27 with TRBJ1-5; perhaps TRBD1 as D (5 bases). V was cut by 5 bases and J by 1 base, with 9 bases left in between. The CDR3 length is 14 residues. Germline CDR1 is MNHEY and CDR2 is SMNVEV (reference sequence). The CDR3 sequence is CASSPGLSNQPQHF. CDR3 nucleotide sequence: TGTGCCAGCAGTCCGGGACTGAGCAATCAGCCCCAGCATTTT.

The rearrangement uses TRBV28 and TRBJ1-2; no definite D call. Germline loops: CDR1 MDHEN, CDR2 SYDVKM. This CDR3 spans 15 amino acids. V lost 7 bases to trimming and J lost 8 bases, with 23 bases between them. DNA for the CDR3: TGTGCCAGCACCAAGCCGCCAAGGGCCGGCGGGGGCTACACCTTC. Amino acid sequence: CASTKPPRAGGGYTF.

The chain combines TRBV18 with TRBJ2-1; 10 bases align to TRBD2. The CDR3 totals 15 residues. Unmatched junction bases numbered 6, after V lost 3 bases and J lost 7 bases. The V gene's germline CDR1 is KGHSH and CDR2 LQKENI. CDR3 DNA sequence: TGTGCCAGCTCACCCGGACTAGCGGATCAGAATGAGCAGTTCTTC. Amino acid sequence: CASSPGLADQNEQFF.

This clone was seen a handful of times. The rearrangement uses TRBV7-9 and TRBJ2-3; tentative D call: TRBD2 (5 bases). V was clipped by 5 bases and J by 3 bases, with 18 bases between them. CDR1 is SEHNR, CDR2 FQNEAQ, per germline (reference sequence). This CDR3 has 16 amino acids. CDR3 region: CASSEDEGEPTDTQYF. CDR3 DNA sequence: TGTGCCAGCAGCGAAGACGAGGGAGAGCCTACAGATACGCAGTATTTT.

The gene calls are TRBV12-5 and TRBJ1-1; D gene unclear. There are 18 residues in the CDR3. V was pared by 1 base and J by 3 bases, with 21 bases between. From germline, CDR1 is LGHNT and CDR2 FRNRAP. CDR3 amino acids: CASGLALPGRLEHTEAFF. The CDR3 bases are TGTGCTAGTGGTTTGGCCCTCCCCGGCCGACTGGAGCACACTGAAGCTTTCTTT.

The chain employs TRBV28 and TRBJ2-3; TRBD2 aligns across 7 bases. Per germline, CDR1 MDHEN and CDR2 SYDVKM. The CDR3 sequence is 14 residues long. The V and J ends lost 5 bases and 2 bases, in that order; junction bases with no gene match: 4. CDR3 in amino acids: CASSVAGVTDTQYF. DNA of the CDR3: TGTGCCAGCAGTGTCGCGGGAGTCACAGATACGCAGTATTTT.

CDR3 bases: TGCGCCAGCAGCTTGGCCCCAGGGGAGCGCGAAAAACTGTTTTTT. The encoded protein is CASSLAPGEREKLFF. The chain carries TRBV5-1 and TRBJ1-4; possible D gene TRBD1, 6 bases. Trimming shortened V by 0 bases and J by 8 bases, and 14 bases separated the two germline ends. Germline loops: CDR1 SGHRS, CDR2 YFSETQ. CDR3 length: 15 residues.

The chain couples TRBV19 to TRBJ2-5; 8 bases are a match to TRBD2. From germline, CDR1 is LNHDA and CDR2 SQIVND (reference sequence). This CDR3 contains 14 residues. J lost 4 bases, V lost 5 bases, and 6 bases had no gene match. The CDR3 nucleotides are TGTGCCAGTAGTCCCCGGGGGGGCGGAGAGACCCAGTACTTC. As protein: CASSPRGGGETQYF. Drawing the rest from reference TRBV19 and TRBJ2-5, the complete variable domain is DGGITQSPKYLFRKEGQNVTLSCEQNLNHDAMYWYRQDPGQGLRLIYYSQIVNDFQKGDIAEGYSVSREKKESFPLTVTSAQKNPTAFYLCASSPRGGGETQYFGPGTRLLVL.

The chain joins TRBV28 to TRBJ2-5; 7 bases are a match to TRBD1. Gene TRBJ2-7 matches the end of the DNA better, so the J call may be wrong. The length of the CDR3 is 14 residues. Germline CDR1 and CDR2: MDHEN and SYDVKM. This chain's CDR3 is CASSYRGRSYEQYF. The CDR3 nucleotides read TGTGCCAGCAGCTACAGGGGACGATCCTACGAGCAGTACTTC.